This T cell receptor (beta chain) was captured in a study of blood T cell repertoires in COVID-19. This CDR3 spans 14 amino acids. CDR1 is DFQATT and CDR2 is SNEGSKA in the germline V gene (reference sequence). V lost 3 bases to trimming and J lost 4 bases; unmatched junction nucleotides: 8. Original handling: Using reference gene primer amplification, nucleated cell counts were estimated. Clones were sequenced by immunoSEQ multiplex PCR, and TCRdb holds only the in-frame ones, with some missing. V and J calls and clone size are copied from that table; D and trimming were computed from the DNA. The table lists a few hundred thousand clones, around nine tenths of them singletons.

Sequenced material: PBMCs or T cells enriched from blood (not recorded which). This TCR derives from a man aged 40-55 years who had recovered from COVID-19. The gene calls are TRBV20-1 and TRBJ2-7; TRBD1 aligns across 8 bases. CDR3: CSASSGGAFYEQYF. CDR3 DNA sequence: TGCAGTGCTAGTTCAGGGGGCGCATTTTACGAGCAGTACTTC.